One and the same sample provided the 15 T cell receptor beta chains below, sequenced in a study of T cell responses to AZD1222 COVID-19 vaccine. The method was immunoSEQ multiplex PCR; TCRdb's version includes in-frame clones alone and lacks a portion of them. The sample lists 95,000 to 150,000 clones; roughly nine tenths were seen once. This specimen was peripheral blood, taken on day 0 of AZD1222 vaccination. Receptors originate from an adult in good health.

The CDR3 DNA follows: TGTGCCAGCAGTTTGGAGTACGGCGGGGAGCTGTTTTTT. It yields the protein CASSLEYGGELFF. V is TRBV6-6 and J is TRBJ2-2; D is undetermined. Germline V gene sequence: CDR1 MNHNY, CDR2 SVGAGI (reference sequence). The V gene lost 4 bases and the J gene lost 7 bases, with 10 bases spanning the gap. The length of the CDR3 is 13 residues.

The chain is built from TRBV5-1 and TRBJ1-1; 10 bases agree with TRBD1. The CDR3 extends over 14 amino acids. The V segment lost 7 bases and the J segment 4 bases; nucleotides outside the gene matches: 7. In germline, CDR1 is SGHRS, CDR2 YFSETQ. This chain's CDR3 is CASGQGVLSTEAFF. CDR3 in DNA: TGCGCCAGCGGACAGGGGGTTCTAAGCACTGAAGCTTTCTTT.

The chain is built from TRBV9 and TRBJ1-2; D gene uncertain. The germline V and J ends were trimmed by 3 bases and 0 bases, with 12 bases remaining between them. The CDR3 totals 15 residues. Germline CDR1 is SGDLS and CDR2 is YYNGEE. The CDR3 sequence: CASSASPGSNYGYTF. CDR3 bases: TGTGCCAGCAGCGCAAGTCCGGGATCTAACTATGGCTACACCTTC.

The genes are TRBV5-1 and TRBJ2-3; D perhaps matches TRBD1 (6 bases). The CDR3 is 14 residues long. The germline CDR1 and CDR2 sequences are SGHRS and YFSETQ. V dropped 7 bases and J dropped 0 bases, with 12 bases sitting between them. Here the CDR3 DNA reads TGCGCCAGCCACCGGGACACTAGCACAGATACGCAGTATTTT. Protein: CASHRDTSTDTQYF.

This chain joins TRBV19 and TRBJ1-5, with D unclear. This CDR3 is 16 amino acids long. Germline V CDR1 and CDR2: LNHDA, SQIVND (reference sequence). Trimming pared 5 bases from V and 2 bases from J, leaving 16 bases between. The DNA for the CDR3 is TGTGCCAGTAGTTTCCGGGATGTCTGGGGCAATCAGCCCCAGCATTTT. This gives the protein CASSFRDVWGNQPQHF.

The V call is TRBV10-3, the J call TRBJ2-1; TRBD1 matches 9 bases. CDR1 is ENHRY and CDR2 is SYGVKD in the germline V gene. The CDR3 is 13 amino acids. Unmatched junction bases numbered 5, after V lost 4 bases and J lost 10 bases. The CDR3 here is CAISGGQGGEQFF. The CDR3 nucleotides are TGTGCCATCAGTGGGGGACAGGGAGGGGAGCAGTTCTTC.

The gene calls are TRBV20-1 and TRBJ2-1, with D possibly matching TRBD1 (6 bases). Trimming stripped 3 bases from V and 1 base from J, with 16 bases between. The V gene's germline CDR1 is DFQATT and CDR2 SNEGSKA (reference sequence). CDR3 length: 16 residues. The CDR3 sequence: CSASRWGPPSYNEQFF. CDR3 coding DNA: TGCAGTGCTAGTCGGTGGGGGCCGCCATCCTACAATGAGCAGTTCTTC.

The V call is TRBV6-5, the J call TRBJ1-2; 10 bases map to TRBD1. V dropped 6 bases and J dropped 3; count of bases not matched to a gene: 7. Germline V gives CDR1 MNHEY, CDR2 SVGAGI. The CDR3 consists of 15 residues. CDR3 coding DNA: TGTGCCAGCAGCCGGACGGGGACAGGGGACTATGGCTACACCTTC. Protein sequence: CASSRTGTGDYGYTF.

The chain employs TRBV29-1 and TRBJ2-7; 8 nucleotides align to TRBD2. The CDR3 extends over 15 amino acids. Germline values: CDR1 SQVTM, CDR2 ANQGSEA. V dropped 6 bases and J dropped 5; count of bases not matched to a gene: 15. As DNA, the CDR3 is TGCAGCGTCCTCCGTCCGGGGGGGCCAGGTGACGAGCAGTACTTC. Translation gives CSVLRPGGPGDEQYF.

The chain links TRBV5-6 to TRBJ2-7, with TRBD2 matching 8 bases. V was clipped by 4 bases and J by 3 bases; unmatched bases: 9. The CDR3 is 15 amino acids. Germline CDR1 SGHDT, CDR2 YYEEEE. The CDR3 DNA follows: TGTGCCAGCAGCCCCCCAAGCGGGAGCTACTACGAGCAGTACTTC. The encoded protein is CASSPPSGSYYEQYF.

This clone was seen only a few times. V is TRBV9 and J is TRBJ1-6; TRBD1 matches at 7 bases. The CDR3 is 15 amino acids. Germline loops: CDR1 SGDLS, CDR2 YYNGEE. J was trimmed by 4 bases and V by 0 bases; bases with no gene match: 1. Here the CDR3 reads CASSVGDSYNSPLHF. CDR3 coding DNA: TGTGCCAGCAGCGTAGGGGACAGTTATAATTCACCCCTCCACTTT.

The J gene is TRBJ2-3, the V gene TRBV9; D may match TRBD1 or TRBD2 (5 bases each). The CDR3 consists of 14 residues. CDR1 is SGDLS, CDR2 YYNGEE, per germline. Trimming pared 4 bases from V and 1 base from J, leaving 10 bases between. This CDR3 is CASSPGTGTDTQYF. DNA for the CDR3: TGTGCCAGCAGCCCCGGGACGGGCACAGATACGCAGTATTTT.

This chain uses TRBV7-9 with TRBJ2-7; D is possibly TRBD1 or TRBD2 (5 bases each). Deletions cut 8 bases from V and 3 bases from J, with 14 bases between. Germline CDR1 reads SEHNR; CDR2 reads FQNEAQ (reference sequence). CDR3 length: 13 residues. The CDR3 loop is CASRAGTFYEQYF. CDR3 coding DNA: TGTGCCAGCCGAGCAGGGACCTTCTACGAGCAGTACTTC. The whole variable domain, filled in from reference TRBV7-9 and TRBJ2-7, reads DTGVSQNPRHKITKRGQNVTFRCDPISEHNRLYWYRQTLGQGPEFLTYFQNEAQLEKSRLLSDRFSAERPKGSFSTLEIQRTEQGDSAMYLCASRAGTFYEQYFGPGTRLTVT.

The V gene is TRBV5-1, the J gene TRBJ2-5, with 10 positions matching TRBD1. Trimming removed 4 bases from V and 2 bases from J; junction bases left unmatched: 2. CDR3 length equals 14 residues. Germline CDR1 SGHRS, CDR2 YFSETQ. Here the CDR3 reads CASSRDRGQETQYF. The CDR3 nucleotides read TGCGCCAGCAGCAGGGACAGGGGACAAGAGACCCAGTACTTC.

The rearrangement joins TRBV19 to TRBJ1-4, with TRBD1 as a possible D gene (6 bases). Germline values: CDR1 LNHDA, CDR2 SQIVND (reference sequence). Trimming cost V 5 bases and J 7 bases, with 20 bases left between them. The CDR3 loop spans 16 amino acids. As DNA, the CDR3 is TGTGCCAGTAGTGGCAGGGGCCTCGACCCCGTTGAAAAACTGTTTTTT. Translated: CASSGRGLDPVEKLFF.